Presented here are 16 T cell receptor beta chains from one specimen sequenced in a study of breast tumors, draining lymph nodes, adjacent tissues. From the multiplex PCR reads, TCRdb called clonotypes with MiXCR, one entry per CDR3 protein. The table records around 15,000 distinct CDR3 sequences, roughly 52% of them present only once. Sequencing used tumor-adjacent breast tissue. The receptors stem from a female donor with breast cancer. Some clones in this sample may be carry-over from other donors' samples.

This clonotype was counted ten times or more. The genes are TRBV4-3 and TRBJ2-6, with D uncertain. CDR3 length: 16 amino acids. Trimming pared 0 bases from V and 1 base from J, leaving 7 bases between. CDR1 and CDR2 from the germline V gene are LGHNA and YSLEER. Here the CDR3 reads CASSQDPESGANVLTF. In nucleotides, the CDR3 is TGCGCCAGCAGCCAAGATCCAGAGTCTGGGGCCAACGTCCTGACTTTC.

This clonotype came up many times. This may stem from a read error, because a much larger clone lies one nucleotide away. The J gene is TRBJ2-5, the V gene TRBV6-1; TRBD1 matches 9 bases. Trimming took 5 bases from V and 4 from J; bases not matched to a gene: 11. Germline loops: CDR1 MNHNS, CDR2 SASEGT. The CDR3 is 16 residues long. The CDR3 DNA reads as TGTGCCAGCAGTCAATTAAAGACAGGGGGAGGAGAGACCCAGTACTTC. Protein product: CASSQLKTGGGETQYF.

This clonotype appeared many times. The rearrangement uses TRBV5-8 and TRBJ1-1; D is ambiguous. Germline V gene data show CDR1 as SGHTS and CDR2 as YDEGEE. Trimming took 3 bases from V and 2 from J, leaving 11 bases between them. There are 14 residues in the CDR3. Here the CDR3 DNA reads TGTGCCAGCAGCTCCACCGGCCGAAACACTGAAGCTTTCTTT. Translated, it gives CASSSTGRNTEAFF.

This clonotype was picked up a small number of times. The V gene is TRBV11-3, the J gene TRBJ1-1; D call uncertain. Germline V gene lookup returns CDR1 SGHNT and CDR2 YENEEA. The CDR3 covers 14 residues. The V end lost 3 bases, the J end lost 4 bases, and 12 bases lay between the germline ends. In DNA form, the CDR3 reads TGTGCCAGCAGCTTGACCCCCGGGGTCACTGAAGCTTTCTTT. The encoded protein is CASSLTPGVTEAFF.

This clonotype was detected many times. The chain employs TRBV30 and TRBJ2-3; D unresolved. Germline V gene sequence: CDR1 GTSNPN, CDR2 SVGIG (reference sequence). V lost 2 bases, J lost 7 bases, and 19 bases lay in between. This CDR3 is built from 15 residues. CDR3 protein: CAWSPGGVPSHTQYF. The CDR3 DNA is TGTGCCTGGAGTCCTGGCGGAGTCCCCTCCCATACGCAGTATTTT.

This sequence joins TRBV6-6 and TRBJ2-1; TRBD2 might be the D (5 bases). Germline assignment: CDR1 MNHNY and CDR2 SVGAGI (reference sequence). Trimming stripped 7 bases from V and 5 bases from J, with 18 bases between. There are 15 residues in the CDR3. CDR3 nucleotides: TGTGCCAGCACCAAGTCGGGGAGTGCACACAATGAGCAGTTCTTC. It is translated as CASTKSGSAHNEQFF.

This clonotype was detected ten times or more. J is TRBJ2-3 and V is TRBV6-2 or TRBV6-3, with 7 bases aligning to TRBD2. This CDR3 spans 17 amino acids. V shed 10 bases and J 0 bases; nucleotides not matched to a gene: 16. Germline assignment: CDR1 MNHEY and CDR2 SVGEGT. The CDR3 DNA is TGTGCCACCCACCGGGGCGGGAGTCGGACTAGCACAGATACGCAGTATTTT. Its translation: CATHRGGSRTSTDTQYF.

This clonotype has a count of ten or more. The genes are TRBV6-1 and TRBJ2-3, with D unclear. Germline values: CDR1 MNHNS, CDR2 SASEGT. V was pared by 2 bases and J by 0 bases, with 3 bases between. The CDR3 runs 13 residues. CDR3 protein: CASSERSTDTQYF. DNA for the CDR3: TGTGCCAGCAGTGAACGGAGCACAGATACGCAGTATTTT.

The sample holds many counts of this clonotype. This sequence joins TRBV4-3 and TRBJ2-1; D might be TRBD1 (5 bases). Germline-derived CDR1 and CDR2 are LGHNA and YSLEER. Trimming cost V 0 bases and J 4 bases, with 10 bases left between them. The CDR3 runs 15 residues. CDR3: CASSQDLQVYNEQFF. Here the CDR3 DNA reads TGCGCCAGCAGCCAAGATTTACAGGTATACAATGAGCAGTTCTTC.

The chain combines TRBV6-5 with TRBJ1-3; perhaps TRBD1 as D (6 bases). The CDR3 sequence is 15 residues long. Germline CDR1 reads MNHEY; CDR2 reads SVGAGI. V dropped 6 bases and J dropped 0 bases, with 12 bases sitting between them. DNA for the CDR3: TGTGCCAGCAGGAGACAGGCGATCTCTGGAAACACCATATATTTT. It encodes CASRRQAISGNTIYF.

This clonotype occurred a few times. The V call is TRBV19, the J call TRBJ1-1, with 7 bases fitting TRBD1. V was clipped by 9 bases and J by 3 bases; unmatched bases: 7. Germline V gives CDR1 LNHDA, CDR2 SQIVND (reference sequence). The CDR3 has 13 residues. CDR3 region: CASATGLYTEAFF. In DNA, the CDR3 is TGTGCCAGCGCGACAGGGTTGTACACTGAAGCTTTCTTT. The complete variable domain, with remaining parts taken from reference TRBV19 and TRBJ1-1, reads DGGITQSPKYLFRKEGQNVTLSCEQNLNHDAMYWYRQDPGQGLRLIYYSQIVNDFQKGDIAEGYSVSREKKESFPLTVTSAQKNPTAFYLCASATGLYTEAFFGQGTRLTVV.

This clonotype was detected ten times or more. The V call is TRBV12-3 or TRBV12-4, the J call TRBJ2-2; a possible D gene is TRBD2 (6 bases). CDR3 length: 13 residues. Trimming pared 7 bases from V and 6 bases from J, leaving 12 bases between. For the CDR3, the DNA is TGTGCCAGCATCTACCCGGGAGCCGGGGAGCTGTTTTTT. Its protein is CASIYPGAGELFF.

The table lists this clonotype with many counts. The chain joins TRBV7-2 to TRBJ1-2; D gene ambiguous. The CDR3 extends over 14 amino acids. V lost 1 base and J 2 bases, leaving 8 bases between the germline ends. Germline CDR1 is SGHTA and CDR2 is FQGNSA. CDR3 amino acids: CASSLEAVNYGYTF. The DNA for the CDR3 is TGTGCCAGCAGCTTAGAGGCGGTAAACTATGGCTACACCTTC.

This clonotype was counted ten times or more. A read error may explain this, as a much larger clone is one base away. The chain recombines TRBV11-2 with TRBJ2-3; perhaps TRBD1 as D (6 bases). Germline lookup yields CDR1 SGHAT and CDR2 FQNNGV. There are 15 residues in the CDR3. Trimming left V 6 bases short and J 3 bases short, with 16 bases between. This CDR3 reads CASSLGLGATDTQYF. The CDR3 DNA is TGTGCCAGCAGTTTGGGGTTGGGGGCGACAGATACGCAGTATTTT. Full variable domain (outside the CDR3, taken from reference TRBV11-2 and TRBJ2-3): EAGVAQSPRYKIIEKRQSVAFWCNPISGHATLYWYQQILGQGPKLLIQFQNNGVVDDSQLPKDRFSAERLKGVDSTLKIQPAKLEDSAVYLCASSLGLGATDTQYFGPGTRLTVL.

This clonotype appeared many times. In nucleotides, the CDR3 is TGTGCCTGGGGGGACGGTCTCTCCTACGAGCAGTACTTC. Protein product: CAWGDGLSYEQYF. The chain links TRBV30 to TRBJ2-7; either TRBD1 or TRBD2 may supply D (5 bases each). The CDR3 loop spans 13 amino acids. In germline, CDR1 is GTSNPN, CDR2 SVGIG (reference sequence). Between the trimmed V and J ends, which lost 5 bases and 0 bases, there was a span of 11 bases. The full variable domain, completed using reference TRBV30 and TRBJ2-7, is SQTIHQWPATLVQPVGSPLSLECTVEGTSNPNLYWYRQAAGRGLQLLFYSVGIGQISSEVPQNLSASRPQDRQFILSSKKLLLSDSGFYLCAWGDGLSYEQYFGPGTRLTVT.

Note on this clonotype: One end of the junction varies from germline; a read error may be responsible. The chain couples TRBV4-3 to TRBJ2-5; 9 nucleotides line up with TRBD1. Per the germline V gene, CDR1 is LGHNA and CDR2 is YSLEER. CDR3 length equals 18 residues. CDR3 DNA: TGCGCTAGCAGCCAAGTACTTACCGGGACAGGGTCTTTGAAGGCCCAGTATTTC. It is translated as CASSQVLTGTGSLKAQYF.